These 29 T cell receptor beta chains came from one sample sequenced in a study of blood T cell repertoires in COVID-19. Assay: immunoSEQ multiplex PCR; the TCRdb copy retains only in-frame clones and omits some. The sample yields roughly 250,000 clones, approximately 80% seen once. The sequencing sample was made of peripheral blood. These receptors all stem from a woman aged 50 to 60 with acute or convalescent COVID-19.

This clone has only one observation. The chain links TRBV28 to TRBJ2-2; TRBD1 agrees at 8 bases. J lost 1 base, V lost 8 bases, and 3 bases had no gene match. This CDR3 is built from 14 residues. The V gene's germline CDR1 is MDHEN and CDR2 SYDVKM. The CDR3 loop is CASGGQGNTGELFF. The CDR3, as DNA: TGTGCCAGCGGCGGACAGGGGAACACCGGGGAGCTGTTTTTT.

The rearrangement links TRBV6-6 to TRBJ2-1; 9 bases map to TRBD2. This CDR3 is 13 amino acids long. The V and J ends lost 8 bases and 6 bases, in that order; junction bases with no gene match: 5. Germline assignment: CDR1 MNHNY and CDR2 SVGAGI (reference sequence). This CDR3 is CASGSLAGNEQFF. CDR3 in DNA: TGTGCCAGCGGCTCACTAGCGGGCAATGAGCAGTTCTTC.

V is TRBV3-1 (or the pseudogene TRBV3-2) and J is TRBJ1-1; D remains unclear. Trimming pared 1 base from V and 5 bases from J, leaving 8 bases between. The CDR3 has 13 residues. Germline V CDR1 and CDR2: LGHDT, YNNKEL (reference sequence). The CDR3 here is CASSQGANTEAFF. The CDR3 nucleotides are TGTGCCAGCAGCCAAGGGGCGAATACTGAAGCTTTCTTT.

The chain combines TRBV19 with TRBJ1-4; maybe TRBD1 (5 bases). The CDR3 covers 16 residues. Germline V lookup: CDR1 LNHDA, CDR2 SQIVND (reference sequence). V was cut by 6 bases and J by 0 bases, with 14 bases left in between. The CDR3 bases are TGTGCCAGTAGAACCCGCCCAGGGTCAACTAATGAAAAACTGTTTTTT. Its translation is CASRTRPGSTNEKLFF.

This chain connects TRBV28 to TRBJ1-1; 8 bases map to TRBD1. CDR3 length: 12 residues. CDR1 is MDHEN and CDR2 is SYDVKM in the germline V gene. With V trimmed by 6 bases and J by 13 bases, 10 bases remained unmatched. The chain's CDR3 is CASSRQGPWGFF. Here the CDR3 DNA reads TGTGCCAGCAGCCGACAGGGGCCCTGGGGTTTCTTT. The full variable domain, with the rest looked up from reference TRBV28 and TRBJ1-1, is DVKVTQSSRYLVKRTGEKVFLECVQDMDHENMFWYRQDPGLGLRLIYFSYDVKMKEKGDIPEGYSVSREKKERFSLILESASTNQTSMYLCASSRQGPWGFFGQGTRLTVV.

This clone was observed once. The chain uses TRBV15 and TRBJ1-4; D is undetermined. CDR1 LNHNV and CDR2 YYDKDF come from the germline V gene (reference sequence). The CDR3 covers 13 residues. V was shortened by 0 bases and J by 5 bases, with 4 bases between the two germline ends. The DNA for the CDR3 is TGTGCCACCAGCAGAGATCCAAATGAAAAACTGTTTTTT. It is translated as CATSRDPNEKLFF.

The CDR3, as DNA: TGTGCCAGCTCACCACGGCGGGGGACCTCGGACGAGCAGTACTTC. Encoded protein: CASSPRRGTSDEQYF. The V gene is TRBV18, the J gene TRBJ2-7; 7 positions match TRBD2. The V and J ends lost 1 base and 5 bases, in that order; junction bases with no gene match: 8. This CDR3 is built from 15 residues. From germline, CDR1 is KGHSH and CDR2 LQKENI.

The CDR3 DNA sequence: TGTGCTAGTGCTCAGGACACCGTCGGGCAGCCCCAGCATTTT. Translating gives CASAQDTVGQPQHF. This chain joins TRBV12-5 and TRBJ1-5, with D maybe TRBD1 (5 bases). Trimming took off 7 bases at V and 7 bases at J, with 17 bases between the two ends. Germline V gene data show CDR1 as LGHNT and CDR2 as FRNRAP. The CDR3 runs to 14 residues.

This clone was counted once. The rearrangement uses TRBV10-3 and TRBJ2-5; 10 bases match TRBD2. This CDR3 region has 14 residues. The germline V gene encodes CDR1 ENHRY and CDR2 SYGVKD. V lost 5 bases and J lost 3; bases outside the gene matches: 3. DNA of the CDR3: TGTGCCATCAGTAAAGCGGGAGGGGAAGAGACCCAGTACTTC. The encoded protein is CAISKAGGEETQYF.

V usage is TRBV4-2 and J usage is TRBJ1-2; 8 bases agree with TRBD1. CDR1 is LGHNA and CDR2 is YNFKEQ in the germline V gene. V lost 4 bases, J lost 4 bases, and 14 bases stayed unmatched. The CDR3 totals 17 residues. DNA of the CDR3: TGTGCCAGCAGCCCCGGAGTAGGAGGACAGGGACGCTATGGCTACACCTTC. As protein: CASSPGVGGQGRYGYTF.

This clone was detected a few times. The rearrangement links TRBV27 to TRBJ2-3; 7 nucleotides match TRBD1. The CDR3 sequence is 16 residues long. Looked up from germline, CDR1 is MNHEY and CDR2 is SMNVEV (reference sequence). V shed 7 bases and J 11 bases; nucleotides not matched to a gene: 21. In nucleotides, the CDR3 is TGTGCCAGCACCCCAACGTGGGACAGACCCTATACGCGGCAGTATTTT. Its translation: CASTPTWDRPYTRQYF.

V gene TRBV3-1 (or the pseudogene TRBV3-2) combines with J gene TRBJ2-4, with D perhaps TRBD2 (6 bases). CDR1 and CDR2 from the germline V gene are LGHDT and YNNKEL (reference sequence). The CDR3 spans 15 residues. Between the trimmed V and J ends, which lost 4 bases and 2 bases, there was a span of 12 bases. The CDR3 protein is CASSPGAGTKNIQYF. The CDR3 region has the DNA TGTGCCAGCAGCCCTGGCGCGGGGACCAAAAACATTCAGTACTTC.

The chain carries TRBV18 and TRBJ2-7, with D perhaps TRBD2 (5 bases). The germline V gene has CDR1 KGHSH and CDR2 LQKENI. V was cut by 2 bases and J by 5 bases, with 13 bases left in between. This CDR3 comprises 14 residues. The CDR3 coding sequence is TGTGCCAGCTCACCAAGTCCGGGGTCCAACGAGCAGTACTTC. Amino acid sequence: CASSPSPGSNEQYF.

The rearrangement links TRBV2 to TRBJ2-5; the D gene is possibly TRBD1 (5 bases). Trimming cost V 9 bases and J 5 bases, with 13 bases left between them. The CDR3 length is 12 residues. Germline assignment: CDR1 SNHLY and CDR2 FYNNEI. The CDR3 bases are TGTGCCAGAGAAGGGGTCCGGGAGACCCAGTACTTC. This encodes CAREGVRETQYF.

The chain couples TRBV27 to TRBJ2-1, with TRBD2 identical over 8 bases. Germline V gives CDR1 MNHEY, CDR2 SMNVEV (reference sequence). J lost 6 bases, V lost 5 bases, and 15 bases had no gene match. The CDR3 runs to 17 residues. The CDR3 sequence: CASSGLGGGPEGNEQFF. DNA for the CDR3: TGTGCCAGCAGTGGCCTTGGCGGGGGGCCGGAGGGCAATGAGCAGTTCTTC.

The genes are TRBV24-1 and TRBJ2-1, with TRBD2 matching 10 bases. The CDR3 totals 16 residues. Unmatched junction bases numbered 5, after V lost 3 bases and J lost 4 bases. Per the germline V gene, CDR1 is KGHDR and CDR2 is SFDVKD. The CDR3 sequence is CATSDRLAGPYNEQFF. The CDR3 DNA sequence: TGTGCCACCAGTGATCGACTAGCGGGCCCATACAATGAGCAGTTCTTC.

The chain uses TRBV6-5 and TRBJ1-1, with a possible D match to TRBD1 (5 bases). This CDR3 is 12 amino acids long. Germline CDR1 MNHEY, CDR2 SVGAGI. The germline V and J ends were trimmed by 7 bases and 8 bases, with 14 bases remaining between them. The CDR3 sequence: CASKGRDREAFF. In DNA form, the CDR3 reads TGTGCCAGCAAGGGGCGCGATAGGGAAGCTTTCTTT.

The DNA for the CDR3 is TGTGCCAGTAGTCCGGGCAGGGGTTGGGATCAGCCCCAGCATTTT. Residues: CASSPGRGWDQPQHF. The chain joins TRBV19 to TRBJ1-5; D perhaps matches TRBD1 (6 bases). Germline CDR1 is LNHDA and CDR2 is SQIVND (reference sequence). This CDR3 has 15 amino acids. V dropped 5 bases and J dropped 5 bases, with 16 bases sitting between them.

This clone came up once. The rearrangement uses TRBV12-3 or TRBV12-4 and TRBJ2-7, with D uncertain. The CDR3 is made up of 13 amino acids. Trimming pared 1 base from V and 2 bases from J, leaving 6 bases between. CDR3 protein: CASSLGPPYEQYF. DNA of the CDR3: TGTGCCAGCAGTTTAGGGCCTCCCTACGAGCAGTACTTC.

The CDR3 loop is CASSRGGRSSYNEQFF. The CDR3 coding sequence is TGTGCCAGCAGTAGGGGGGGGCGGAGCTCCTACAATGAGCAGTTCTTC. The V and J genes are TRBV6-2 or TRBV6-3 and TRBJ2-1; D may be TRBD2 (7 bases). V lost 5 bases and J 0 bases, leaving 14 bases between the germline ends. The CDR3 totals 16 residues. The germline V gene encodes CDR1 MNHEY and CDR2 SVGEGT.

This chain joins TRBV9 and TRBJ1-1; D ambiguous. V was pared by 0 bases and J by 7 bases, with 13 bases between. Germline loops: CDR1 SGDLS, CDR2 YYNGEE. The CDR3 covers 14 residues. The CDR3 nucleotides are TGTGCCAGCAGCGTAGGTGCCCTTGGGAGTGAAGCTTTCTTT. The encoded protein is CASSVGALGSEAFF.

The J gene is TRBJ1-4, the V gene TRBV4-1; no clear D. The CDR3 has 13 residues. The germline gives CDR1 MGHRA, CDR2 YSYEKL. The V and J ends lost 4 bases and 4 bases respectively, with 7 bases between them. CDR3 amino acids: CASSPSYNEKLFF. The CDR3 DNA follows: TGCGCCAGCAGCCCTAGTTATAATGAAAAACTGTTTTTT.

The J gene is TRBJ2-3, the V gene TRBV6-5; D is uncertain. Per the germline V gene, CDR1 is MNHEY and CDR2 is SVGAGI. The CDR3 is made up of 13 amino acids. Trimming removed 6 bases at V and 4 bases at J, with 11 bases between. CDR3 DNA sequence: TGTGCCAGCAGAATAGCTCTTCCAGATACGCAGTATTTT. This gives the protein CASRIALPDTQYF.

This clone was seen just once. The CDR3 bases are TGTGCCAGCAGCTTTTCCCGCGGGGGGGCCTACGAGCAGTACTTC. It yields the protein CASSFSRGGAYEQYF. The chain couples TRBV7-2 to TRBJ2-7; 9 bases map to TRBD2. Germline V gene lookup returns CDR1 SGHTA and CDR2 FQGNSA. The CDR3 contains 15 residues. V trimming: 3 bases; J trimming: 2 bases; junction bases outside the gene matches: 5.

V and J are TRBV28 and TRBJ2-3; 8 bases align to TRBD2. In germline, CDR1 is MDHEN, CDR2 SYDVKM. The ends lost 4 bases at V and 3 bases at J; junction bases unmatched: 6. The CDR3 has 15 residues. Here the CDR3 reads CASSSPVAGTDTQYF. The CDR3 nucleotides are TGTGCCAGCAGTTCCCCAGTAGCGGGGACAGATACGCAGTATTTT.

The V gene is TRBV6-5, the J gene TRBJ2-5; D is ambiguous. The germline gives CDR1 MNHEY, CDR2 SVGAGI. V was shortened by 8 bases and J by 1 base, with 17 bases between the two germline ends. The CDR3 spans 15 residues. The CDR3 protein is CASAIEVEPQETQYF. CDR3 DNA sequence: TGTGCCAGCGCAATCGAGGTGGAACCCCAAGAGACCCAGTACTTC.

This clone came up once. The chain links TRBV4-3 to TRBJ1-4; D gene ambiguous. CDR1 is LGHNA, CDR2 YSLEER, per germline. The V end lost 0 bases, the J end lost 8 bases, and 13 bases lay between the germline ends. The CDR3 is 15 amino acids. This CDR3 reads CASSQDWGGREKLFF. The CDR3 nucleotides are TGCGCCAGCAGCCAAGACTGGGGAGGGAGAGAAAAACTGTTTTTT.

CDR3 DNA: TGTGCCAGCAGCGACACAGAGTGTAGCAATCAGCCCCAGCATTTT. Protein product: CASSDTECSNQPQHF. The chain has TRBV21-1 and TRBJ1-5; the D call TRBD1 from the table was never checked on the DNA. TRBV21-1 counts as a pseudogene. CDR3 size: 15 residues.

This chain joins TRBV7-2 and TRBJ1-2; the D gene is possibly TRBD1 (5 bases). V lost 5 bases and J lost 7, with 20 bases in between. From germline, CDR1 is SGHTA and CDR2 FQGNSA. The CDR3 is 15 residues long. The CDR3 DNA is TGTGCCAGCAGCCCAGGGCGGGGGGTACAGAGTGGCTACACCTTC. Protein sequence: CASSPGRGVQSGYTF.